The text below deals with one TCR beta chain. Its antigen is unknown. Base qualities are missing; no much larger clone stands one base away. Collaborating institutions collected whole blood in K2EDTA tubes following their own protocols. For TCRbeta analysis, collaborators shipped samples as frozen whole blood, isolated PBMCs, or DNA extracted from either of those sample types. The germline V gene gives CDR1 as SNHLY and CDR2 as FYNNEI. Trimming at the junction amounts to 0 bases on V and 4 bases on J, and the germline ends lie 12 bases apart. The CDR3 contains 15 residues, cysteine and phenylalanine counted. Only the CDR3 DNA stays, 45 bases, in frame from base 1. This entry is derived from a study of blood T cell repertoires in COVID-19 (TCRdb year 2020). Background for the entire study: The collaborator samples originated in the United States, Italy and Spain and spanned the acute and convalescent phases of COVID-19. Subjects who had been exposed to COVID-19, were actively infected with it, or had recovered from it provided the deeply sampled blood TCRbeta repertoires that made up the dataset. Sample metadata almost always included a de-identified subject ID, COVID-19 status, age in years and sex. Where available, HLA class I and class II types were taken from metadata supplied by the sample provider and were not determined by assay-based typing. The samples were drawn from the first 160 participants of the ongoing ImmuneRACE study and from 1,254 subjects provided by 6 global collaborators. The material from the prospective study consisted of cDNA or gDNA derived from T cells, B-cell-depleted T cells, or PBMCs. The repertoires were released in a freely available public database intended as a resource for research on the immune response to SARS-CoV-2.

TCRbeta CDR3 regions were amplified from genomic DNA by means of the immunoSEQ Assay, a bias-controlled multiplex PCR. In the paper's pipeline: The number of nucleated cells in each sample was estimated from the amplification of reference gene primers within the assay. To quantify the absolute abundance of each unique TCRbeta CDR3 rearrangement, sequence reads were collapsed and filtered. For each sample, productive Simpson clonality was calculated as the square root of Simpson's diversity index across productive rearrangements. Not all clones reach the TCRdb copy of this immuneACCESS table, which keeps in-frame sequences only. Checked studies attribute under half of the gap to unresolved V genes and leave the rest unexplained. That table furnishes V, J and clone size, whereas the DNA furnished D and trimming. This sample is represented by approximately 220,000 clones; roughly four fifths of them were singletons. The biggest ten clones account for about 2.5% of the sample.

The research as a whole found: Clinical and demographic metadata were provided uncurated, with the amount varying by source and participant.

Sequencing was done on a sample of peripheral blood. This sequence was found in a woman between 35 and 50 years old with active or convalescent COVID-19. The chain uses TRBV2 and TRBJ1-1; the D gene assignment is ambiguous. CDR3 region: CASSEALGYSTEAFF. The sequenced DNA is TGTGCCAGCAGTGAAGCGTTGGGCTACAGCACTGAAGCTTTCTTT.